The rows below give T cell receptor beta chains drawn from one sample of a study of blood T cells in healthy people across ages. TCRdb re-derived calls from the 5' RACE reads in MiXCR, one entry per CDR3 protein. The sample gives about 640,000 distinct CDR3 sequences, roughly 30% of which show up once; 15% to 19% is in the top ten. Input material: blood. All receptors come from a woman of 80 years or more in good health. Each CDR3 is given with its conserved first and last residue. The D gene is left open where the match is weak. Size is stated for part of the rows, as once, few or many counts, or as a class when the clone is expanded.

17,TRBV10-3,TRBD2,-,TRBJ2-2,TGTGCCATCAGCCTGCGGACTAGCGGGGTGAACACCGGGGAGCTGTTTTTT,CAISLRTSGVNTGELFF
15,TRBV4-1,-,-,TRBJ2-7,TGCGCCAGCAGCCAAGTAGGCGACAGCTACTACGAGCAGTACTTC,CASSQVGDSYYEQYF
15,TRBV6-6,-,many,TRBJ1-5,TGTGCCAGCAGTTACGGTCCGGGGCTAAAGCAGCCCCAGCATTTT,CASSYGPGLKQPQHF
15,TRBV4-3,-,-,TRBJ1-1,TGCGCCAGCAGCTCCTTTAGCGGGGCGCGAGCCGAAGCTTTCTTT,CASSSFSGARAEAFF
14,TRBV15,-,many,TRBJ1-6,TGTGCCACCAGCAGCACGAGGAGTAATTCACCCCTCCACTTT,CATSSTRSNSPLHF
15,TRBV20-1,-,-,TRBJ1-2,TGCAGTGCCAGCGGAAGGGGGAGGGCTAACTATGGCAACATCTTC,CSASGRGRANYGNIF
16,TRBV12-3/TRBV12-4,-,few,TRBJ2-6,TGTGCCAGCAGGGACGGGGCCCTCTCTGGGGCCAACGTCCTGACTTTC,CASRDGALSGANVLTF
13,TRBV7-2,-,-,TRBJ2-5,TGTGCCAGCGGAAGGGGATTCCAAGAGACCCAGTACTTC,CASGRGFQETQYF
13,TRBV5-4,TRBD1,-,TRBJ1-1,TGTGCCAGCAGCACAGGGGATTGGGCTGAAGCTTTCTTT,CASSTGDWAEAFF
15,TRBV9,-,-,TRBJ1-3,TGTGCCAGCAGCGCCAAGACAGGCTCTGGAAACACCATATATTTT,CASSAKTGSGNTIYF
16,TRBV5-5,TRBD2,many,TRBJ2-5,TGTGCCAGCAGCTTGGGACTAGCGGGGGGTATGGAGACCCAGTACTTC,CASSLGLAGGMETQYF
13,TRBV6-6,-,few,TRBJ1-1,TGTGCCAGCCCAGGGAAGAGGGGAACTGAAGCTTTCTTT,CASPGKRGTEAFF
12,TRBV29-1,-,many,TRBJ2-1,TGCAGCGTTGGGAGAGCCTACAATGAGCAGTTCTTC,CSVGRAYNEQFF
15,TRBV6-5,-,few,TRBJ1-1,TGTGCCAGCAGTTACCAACTGATTTGGGGCACTGAAGCTTTCTTT,CASSYQLIWGTEAFF
15,TRBV20-1,-,-,TRBJ2-1,TGCAGTGCTAGAGTCCCATCCCTCCCCTACAATGAGCAGTTCTTC,CSARVPSLPYNEQFF
15,TRBV7-9,-,many,TRBJ2-5,TGTGCCAGCAGCTTAGAAGGGAACAGGGATAAGACCCAGTACTTC,CASSLEGNRDKTQYF
16,TRBV7-9,TRBD2,few,TRBJ2-1,TGTGCCAGCAGCCCTAGCGGGGGGGCCGTTGGCAATGAGCAGTTCTTC,CASSPSGGAVGNEQFF
15,TRBV15,TRBD1,few,TRBJ1-4,TGTGCCACCAGCAGGGACAGGGTTTCGAACGAAAAACTGTTTTTT,CATSRDRVSNEKLFF
15,TRBV7-9,-,few,TRBJ1-1,TGTGCCAGCAGCCCCTCGCAACGGGGGAACACTGAAGCTTTCTTT,CASSPSQRGNTEAFF
17,TRBV9,-,few,TRBJ2-2,TGTGCCAGCAGCGTAAGTGTTTTGGGACGGAACACCGGGGAGCTGTTTTTT,CASSVSVLGRNTGELFF
15,TRBV6-2/TRBV6-3,-,-,TRBJ1-1,TGTGCCAGCAGTGACCCGGGCAGGGGGAACACTGAAGCTTTCTTT,CASSDPGRGNTEAFF
13,TRBV5-8,-,-,TRBJ2-5,TGTGCCAGCCAAAAAGAACGGCACAATGAGCAGTACTTC,CASQKERHNEQYF
14,TRBV20-1,-,few,TRBJ1-1,TGCAGTGCTAGTATTAGGTCGGGGAACACTGAAGCTTTCTTT,CSASIRSGNTEAFF
14,TRBV4-2,-,few,TRBJ1-2,TGTGCCAGCAGCCAAGAGTCAGCCACGGGGGGTCACACCTTC,CASSQESATGGHTF
17,TRBV5-1,TRBD2,many,TRBJ2-1,TGCGCCAGCAGCATCGGACTAGCGGGTCCGCTTTACAATGAGCAGTTCTTC,CASSIGLAGPLYNEQFF
13,TRBV9,-,many,TRBJ2-5,TGTGCCAGCAGCGTAGGGGTTGGAGAGACCCAGTACTTC,CASSVGVGETQYF
15,TRBV6-5,-,-,TRBJ1-1,TGTGCCAGCAGGAGAGTTGTTTCGGCGTACACTGAAGCTTTCTTT,CASRRVVSAYTEAFF
17,TRBV5-5,-,many,TRBJ2-3,TGTGCCAGCAGCTTGGTAAGGATGCAAAGTCGCACAGATACGCAGTATTTT,CASSLVRMQSRTDTQYF
14,TRBV28,TRBD1,many,TRBJ2-7,TGTGCCAGCAGTTTTCCGCAGGGGGCCTACGAGCAGTACTTC,CASSFPQGAYEQYF
14,TRBV7-3,-,many,TRBJ2-7,TGTGCCAGCAGCTTAACTAGGGGGGCCTACGAGCAGTACTTC,CASSLTRGAYEQYF
13,TRBV7-9,TRBD2,-,TRBJ2-3,TGTGCCAGCAGCATTTTGACTAGCGGGGTGCAGTATTTT,CASSILTSGVQYF
12,TRBV7-2,-,-,TRBJ2-7,TGTGCCAGCAGCTTAGAGGGTGATGAGCAGTACTTC,CASSLEGDEQYF
14,TRBV5-1,-,many,TRBJ1-1,TGCGCCAGCAAATGGGACGGTCCGAACACTGAAGCTTTCTTT,CASKWDGPNTEAFF
16,TRBV7-9,-,many,TRBJ1-1,TGTGCCAGCAGCCCACGTCGAATGGACGGCAACACTGAAGCTTTCTTT,CASSPRRMDGNTEAFF
14,TRBV7-8,-,many,TRBJ1-2,TGTGCCAGCAGCTTACGTGAATATGGCTATGGCTACACCTTC,CASSLREYGYGYTF
15,TRBV20-1,TRBD2,few,TRBJ2-5,TGCAGTGCTAGAGATTTTCAGCGGGGGTGGGAGACCCAGTACTTC,CSARDFQRGWETQYF
14,TRBV20-1,TRBD1,-,TRBJ2-7,TGCAGTGCTACAAAGGGGGCGACCTACAATGAGCAGTACTTC,CSATKGATYNEQYF
18,TRBV27,-,few,TRBJ2-7,TGTGCCAGCAGGACGAGATGGACAGAACTTAGCTCCTACAATGAGCAGTACTTC,CASRTRWTELSSYNEQYF
15,TRBV10-3,TRBD1,-,TRBJ1-5,TGTGCCGTCAGTGCCGGGACAGGGGGAAATCAGCCCCAGCATTTT,CAVSAGTGGNQPQHF
14,TRBV12-3/TRBV12-4,TRBD1,-,TRBJ2-1,TGTGCCAGCAGAAGACAGGGATCCTACAATGAGCAGTTCTTC,CASRRQGSYNEQFF
16,TRBV6-1,-,many,TRBJ2-7,TGTGCCAGCAGCCTAGAACGACCAGGGGCCACCTACGAGCAGTACTTC,CASSLERPGATYEQYF
16,TRBV3-1,TRBD1,-,TRBJ1-6,TGTGCCAGCAGCCGCGGACAGGGGGCGGTGAATTCACCCCTCCACTTT,CASSRGQGAVNSPLHF
16,TRBV7-9,-,many,TRBJ1-5,TGTGCCAGCAGCTTAGCCGGGTCAAATAGCAATCAGCCCCAGCATTTT,CASSLAGSNSNQPQHF
14,TRBV6-2/TRBV6-3,-,few,TRBJ2-5,TGTGCCAGCAGTTACTCGGGCGGCCAAGAGACCCAGTACTTC,CASSYSGGQETQYF
14,TRBV6-4,-,many,TRBJ2-3,TGTGCCAGCAGTAGAGGTGACAGCACAGATACGCAGTATTTT,CASSRGDSTDTQYF
16,TRBV20-1,TRBD1,many,TRBJ1-6,TGCAGTGCTAGTACGTCGAGCGGACAGGGGGGCTCACCCCTCCACTTT,CSASTSSGQGGSPLHF
14,TRBV5-1,-,many,TRBJ1-2,TGCGCCAGCAGCTTGGAAGGAGGGGCCTCTGGCTACACCTTC,CASSLEGGASGYTF
15,TRBV3-1,TRBD1,many,TRBJ2-7,TGTGCCAGCAGTCTAGTCCGGGACAGGAGCTACGAGCAGTACTTC,CASSLVRDRSYEQYF
17,TRBV6-1,TRBD1,-,TRBJ1-2,TGTGCCAGCAGTGAGGGCAGGGGGCGGCCTGGGGCTGGAGGCTACACCTTC,CASSEGRGRPGAGGYTF
13,TRBV4-1,TRBD1,many,TRBJ2-7,TGCGCCAGCAGCCAGGACAGGGTGGGGGAGCAGTACTTC,CASSQDRVGEQYF
12,TRBV7-9,-,few,TRBJ1-4,TGTGCCAGCAGCTCCCTTTCGGGGGTACTGTTTTTT,CASSSLSGVLFF
17,TRBV3-1,TRBD2,few,TRBJ2-5,TGTGCCAGCAGCTCCGCGACCCAGCGGGGGGGCCGGGAGACCCAGTACTTC,CASSSATQRGGRETQYF
13,TRBV7-2,TRBD1,many,TRBJ1-2,TGTGCCAGCAGCTTACAGGGGGCTGCTGGCTACACCTTC,CASSLQGAAGYTF
14,TRBV6-1,-,few,TRBJ2-4,TGTGCCAGCAGTGATGGGATGGCCAAAAACATTCAGTACTTC,CASSDGMAKNIQYF
16,TRBV4-2,TRBD2,-,TRBJ2-5,TGTGCCAGCAGCCAAGGACTAGCGGGAGCCCAAGAGACCCAGTACTTC,CASSQGLAGAQETQYF